The clone carrying this T cell receptor (beta chain) was counted a few times. Its antigen is still unknown. Through a sample-barcoded 5' primer and a J-beta primer mix, a second PCR was run for roughly 6 to 12 cycles. Carrying 12 random nucleotides, a template-switch adaptor labeled each individual cDNA molecule. MiXCR was run by TCRdb on the 5' RACE reads, yielding one entry per CDR3 protein. There are roughly 1 million distinct CDR3 sequences in the sample; almost 25% occur only once, and about 0.69% lies in the top ten. This sample is part of a study of blood T cells in healthy people across ages. Broader study findings: It was held that diversity estimates obtained from one million T cells represented underestimates. Relative to aged donors, long-lived donors carried more naive CD4+ cells and displayed higher diversity.

Trimming left V 6 bases short and J 3 bases short, with 15 bases between. This CDR3 is built from 15 residues. Germline V gene sequence: CDR1 MNHEY, CDR2 SVGEGT. These data are also associated with another study on T cells of mothers and their children. That report adds: The TCR beta CDR3 read count exceeded 8 million for each mother and was around 3.1 million for each child.

This clonotype originated in a girl under 10 years old in good health. The specimen sequenced was blood. The chain joins TRBV6-2 or TRBV6-3 to TRBJ1-5; perhaps TRBD1 as D (5 bases). The DNA for the CDR3 is TGTGCCAGCAGCCCCATGACAGATTCCAATCAGCCCCAGCATTTT. Translation: CASSPMTDSNQPQHF.